The entry that follows covers one TCR beta chain sequence. Its antigen is still unknown. Every immunoSEQ plate was one replicate of a subset's evenly spread DNA. Clones were sequenced by immunoSEQ multiplex PCR, and TCRdb holds only the in-frame ones, with some missing. This table has under 1,100,000 clones, approximately 80% appearing once. The sample belongs to a study of shared clonotypes between healthy human individuals. J lost 0 bases, V lost 6 bases, and 5 bases had no gene match. The CDR3 covers 14 residues. CDR1 WSHSY and CDR2 SAAADI come from the germline V gene. Points from the study as a whole: The study sampled only blood, and tissue repertoires likely differ. Relative to clonotypes present in all four donors, those not shared had lower generation probabilities.

Sequenced input: memory CD4+ T cells from PBMCs. Indicated subset: CD45RA-negative fraction. The chain carries TRBV10-2 and TRBJ2-7; 7 positions match TRBD1. This clonotype was obtained from a man younger than 35 in good health. Some clones in this sample may be carry-over from other donors' samples. CDR3 region: CASRETGSSYEQYF. The DNA for the CDR3 is TGCGCCAGCAGGGAGACAGGGAGCTCCTACGAGCAGTACTTC.